This is a list of T cell receptor beta chains from one sample in a study of cytomegalovirus exposure and HLA in healthy donors. Only in-frame clones appear in the TCRdb table, and some are missing; sequencing was by immunoSEQ multiplex PCR. The table shows around 90,000 clones, with less than 70% occurring only once. The material sequenced was PBMCs. These receptors originate from a human donor in good health. Both conserved end residues are part of each CDR3. A D gene is named only where the DNA matches it firmly. Not every row has a clone size; where given, it reads once, few, many or a size class.

d_gene: NA; v_gene: TRBV6-6; j_gene: TRBJ2-5; abundance: NA; CDR3nt: TGTGCCAGCAGTTACTCCGCGGGGAAAGAGACCCAGTACTTC; CDR3aa: CASSYSAGKETQYF
d_gene: NA; v_gene: TRBV7-2; j_gene: TRBJ2-5; abundance: NA; CDR3nt: TGTGCCAGCAGCTTAGCACTAGCATCCCAAGAGACCCAGTACTTC; CDR3aa: CASSLALASQETQYF
d_gene: TRBD1; v_gene: TRBV4-3; j_gene: TRBJ2-7; abundance: NA; CDR3nt: TGCGCCAGCAGCCAAGATGTGCGAGACAGGGGGTACGAGCAGTACTTC; CDR3aa: CASSQDVRDRGYEQYF
d_gene: TRBD1; v_gene: TRBV4-1; j_gene: TRBJ1-6; abundance: NA; CDR3nt: TGCGCCAGCAGCCAAGAACCCGGGACAGGGGAAAATTCACCCCTCCACTTT; CDR3aa: CASSQEPGTGENSPLHF
d_gene: TRBD1; v_gene: TRBV6-6; j_gene: TRBJ2-7; abundance: NA; CDR3nt: TGTGCCAGCCGCAAACAGGGGGAAGAGCAGTACTTC; CDR3aa: CASRKQGEEQYF
d_gene: NA; v_gene: TRBV19; j_gene: TRBJ1-2; abundance: NA; CDR3nt: TGTGCCAGTACCCCCGGGGGAGTCTATGGCTACACCTTC; CDR3aa: CASTPGGVYGYTF
d_gene: TRBD1; v_gene: TRBV11-2; j_gene: TRBJ2-7; abundance: NA; CDR3nt: TGTGCCAGCAGCTTTAGCTACGGACAGGGTTGGGACGAGCAGTACTTC; CDR3aa: CASSFSYGQGWDEQYF
d_gene: NA; v_gene: TRBV14; j_gene: TRBJ1-1; abundance: few; CDR3nt: TGTGCCAGCAGCCAAGACAGGTTACGCACTGAAGCTTTCTTT; CDR3aa: CASSQDRLRTEAFF
d_gene: TRBD1; v_gene: TRBV11-3; j_gene: TRBJ2-7; abundance: NA; CDR3nt: TGTGCCAGCAGCCGGGACAGATCCTACGAGCAGTACTTC; CDR3aa: CASSRDRSYEQYF
d_gene: NA; v_gene: TRBV4-3; j_gene: TRBJ1-5; abundance: few; CDR3nt: TGCGCCAGCAGCCAAGTGTGGAGAAGCAATCAGCCCCAGCATTTT; CDR3aa: CASSQVWRSNQPQHF
d_gene: NA; v_gene: TRBV6-6; j_gene: TRBJ1-5; abundance: NA; CDR3nt: TGTGCCAGCAGCTTGACAGGAACAAGCAATCAGCCCCAGCATTTT; CDR3aa: CASSLTGTSNQPQHF
d_gene: TRBD1; v_gene: TRBV13; j_gene: TRBJ1-1; abundance: NA; CDR3nt: TGTGCCAGCAGCTTATTGACAGGGGGGGGCACTGAAGCTTTCTTT; CDR3aa: CASSLLTGGGTEAFF
d_gene: TRBD1; v_gene: TRBV18; j_gene: TRBJ1-2; abundance: NA; CDR3nt: TGTGCCAGCTCAACGGCCCCCCGGCAGGGACAGCTTAAGAGGGAATATGGCTACACCTTC; CDR3aa: CASSTAPRQGQLKREYGYTF
d_gene: NA; v_gene: TRBV4-3; j_gene: TRBJ2-3; abundance: NA; CDR3nt: TGCGCCAGCAGCCAAGATTGGGACCCACAGGGCCCCAGCACAGATACGCAGTATTTT; CDR3aa: CASSQDWDPQGPSTDTQYF
d_gene: NA; v_gene: TRBV15; j_gene: TRBJ1-4; abundance: NA; CDR3nt: TGTGCCACCAGCCTGAGTAGTACTAATGAAAAACTGTTTTTT; CDR3aa: CATSLSSTNEKLFF
d_gene: NA; v_gene: TRBV4-1; j_gene: TRBJ2-4; abundance: NA; CDR3nt: TGCGCCAGCAGCCAGGCTGTCAGGAATCAAAACATTCAGTACTTC; CDR3aa: CASSQAVRNQNIQYF
d_gene: TRBD1; v_gene: TRBV2; j_gene: TRBJ1-1; abundance: NA; CDR3nt: TGTGCCAGCAGTGCCGGGACAGGCTCTGAAGCTTTCTTT; CDR3aa: CASSAGTGSEAFF
d_gene: TRBD1; v_gene: TRBV19; j_gene: TRBJ1-2; abundance: few; CDR3nt: TGTGCCAGTAGTCCTCACAGGGGCCTATGGGGCTACACCTTC; CDR3aa: CASSPHRGLWGYTF
d_gene: NA; v_gene: TRBV15; j_gene: TRBJ1-1; abundance: NA; CDR3nt: TGTGCCACCAGCAGAGATTTGAGAGGTGAAGCTTTCTTT; CDR3aa: CATSRDLRGEAFF
d_gene: TRBD1; v_gene: TRBV7-9; j_gene: TRBJ1-1; abundance: NA; CDR3nt: TGTGCCAGCAGCGGGAGGCAGGGGGGCATTAGGGCTTTCTTT; CDR3aa: CASSGRQGGIRAFF
d_gene: TRBD1; v_gene: TRBV19; j_gene: TRBJ1-2; abundance: few; CDR3nt: TGTGCCAGTCGGGGGACAGGATCCTATGGCTACACCTTC; CDR3aa: CASRGTGSYGYTF
d_gene: TRBD2; v_gene: TRBV5-1; j_gene: TRBJ2-1; abundance: NA; CDR3nt: TGCGCCAGCAGCTTGGAGTCGCGGGGGAGTTACAATGAGCAGTTCTTC; CDR3aa: CASSLESRGSYNEQFF
d_gene: NA; v_gene: TRBV7-9; j_gene: TRBJ1-4; abundance: NA; CDR3nt: TGTGCCAGCAGCTTTTCCGGGGGTCGATCCCGCAATGAAAAACTGTTTTTT; CDR3aa: CASSFSGGRSRNEKLFF
d_gene: NA; v_gene: TRBV6-6; j_gene: TRBJ2-2; abundance: once; CDR3nt: TGTGCCGGGAAGAACAGGGCTAACGGGGAGCTGTTTTTT; CDR3aa: CAGKNRANGELFF
d_gene: TRBD2; v_gene: TRBV5-1; j_gene: TRBJ2-7; abundance: NA; CDR3nt: TGCGCCAGCAGCTTCTCATCCCTCGGGGAGGGTTGGCCCTACGAGCAGTACTTC; CDR3aa: CASSFSSLGEGWPYEQYF